Presented here are 26 T cell receptor beta chains from one specimen sequenced in a study of T cells in Graves' hyperthyroidism and ophthalmopathy. RNA transcripts served as the template for amplifying TCR beta CDR3 regions. The HTBI primer set was used in a first-round RT-PCR of the TCR CDR3. TCRdb independently ran MiXCR on the multiplex PCR reads; one entry per CDR3 protein. The sample has approximately 210,000 distinct CDR3 sequences; 17% are singletons. Input material: blood. The origin of the receptors is a man aged 50 to 60 with Graves' hyperthyroidism.

Here the CDR3 DNA reads TGTGCCAGTTCTACCGGGGGCTTCGCTGAAGCTTTCTTT. Residues: CASSTGGFAEAFF. This chain uses TRBV19 with TRBJ1-1, with D possibly being TRBD1 (6 bases). Trimming cost V 8 bases and J 6 bases, with 16 bases left between them. The CDR3 sequence is 13 residues long. Germline V gene sequence: CDR1 LNHDA, CDR2 SQIVND (reference sequence).

Ten or more counts support this clonotype. V gene TRBV7-3 combines with J gene TRBJ2-1; 9 bases are shared with TRBD2. This CDR3 contains 15 residues. Germline V gives CDR1 SGHTA, CDR2 FQGTGA. Trimming removed 5 bases from V and 2 bases from J; junction bases left unmatched: 4. CDR3 amino acids: CASSQAGGTYNEQFF. DNA for the CDR3: TGTGCCAGCAGCCAAGCGGGAGGAACCTACAATGAGCAGTTCTTC. The entire variable domain, with the rest obtained from reference TRBV7-3 and TRBJ2-1, is as follows: GAGVSQTPSNKVTEKGKYVELRCDPISGHTALYWYRQSLGQGPEFLIYFQGTGAADDSGLPNDRFFAVRPEGSVSTLKIQRTERGDSAVYLCASSQAGGTYNEQFFGPGTRLTVL.

This clonotype was seen a single time. The chain is built from TRBV11-3 and TRBJ2-7; 7 nucleotides line up with TRBD1. After removal of 1 base from V and 0 bases from J, the junction contained 3 bases not matched to a gene. Per germline, CDR1 SGHNT and CDR2 YENEEA. The CDR3 has 15 residues. CDR3 protein: CASSLGQGHSYEQYF. Written as DNA, the CDR3 is TGTGCCAGCAGCTTAGGACAGGGCCACTCCTACGAGCAGTACTTC.

This clonotype was observed a single time. The chain is built from TRBV20-1 and TRBJ2-5; 9 nucleotides line up with TRBD2. Trimming at V came to 3 bases and at J to 4 bases, leaving 15 bases not matched to a gene. CDR1 and CDR2 (germline): DFQATT, SNEGSKA (reference sequence). The CDR3 is 17 residues long. The CDR3 reads CSARPLTPKAGGETQYF. CDR3 nucleotide sequence: TGCAGTGCTAGGCCCCTAACCCCCAAAGCGGGAGGAGAGACCCAGTACTTC.

The genes are TRBV24-1 and TRBJ2-2; weak D call: TRBD2 (6 bases). This CDR3 comprises 17 residues. CDR1 and CDR2 (germline): KGHDR, SFDVKD. Trimming shortened V by 3 bases and J by 3 bases, and 16 bases separated the two germline ends. Here the CDR3 DNA reads TGTGCCACCAGTGATCCGACCGGGAGTACTGACACCGGGGAGCTGTTTTTT. Amino acid sequence: CATSDPTGSTDTGELFF.

The chain uses TRBV24-1 and TRBJ2-7, with D perhaps matching TRBD2 (5 bases). Between the trimmed V and J ends, which lost 3 bases and 5 bases, there was a span of 19 bases. CDR1 KGHDR and CDR2 SFDVKD come from the germline V gene. The CDR3 contains 16 residues. CDR3 loop: CATSDEGGYGVDEQYF. The CDR3 DNA is TGTGCCACCAGTGATGAGGGCGGATATGGTGTCGACGAGCAGTACTTC.

This chain connects TRBV3-1 to TRBJ2-1; no clear D. Trimming pared 0 bases from V and 9 bases from J, leaving 9 bases between. This CDR3 spans 13 amino acids. Germline loops: CDR1 LGHDT, CDR2 YNNKEL (reference sequence). The CDR3 protein is CASSQDDQGEQFF. The CDR3 nucleotides read TGTGCCAGCAGCCAAGATGACCAAGGTGAGCAGTTCTTC.

Many counts were recorded for this clonotype. V usage is TRBV20-1 and J usage is TRBJ1-1, with D possibly being TRBD1 (5 bases). V was pared by 3 bases and J by 3 bases, with 32 bases between. CDR1 and CDR2 from the germline V gene are DFQATT and SNEGSKA (reference sequence). The CDR3 has 20 residues. The CDR3 here is CSASLIRPGGRGAGYTEAFF. DNA of the CDR3: TGCAGTGCTAGCCTTATTCGCCCGGGAGGGAGGGGCGCCGGATACACTGAAGCTTTCTTT.

This clonotype was detected a few times. The chain recombines TRBV5-1 with TRBJ1-2; 7 bases are shared with TRBD1. Trimming removed 1 base from V and 1 base from J; junction bases left unmatched: 4. Germline assignment: CDR1 SGHRS and CDR2 YFSETQ. CDR3 length: 15 residues. The CDR3 protein is CASSLFPGGNYGYTF. The CDR3 coding sequence is TGCGCCAGCAGCTTGTTCCCAGGGGGTAACTATGGCTACACCTTC.

This clonotype has more than one count but fewer than ten. This chain joins TRBV19 and TRBJ1-5; D remains ambiguous. CDR1 LNHDA and CDR2 SQIVND come from the germline V gene (reference sequence). The CDR3 consists of 16 residues. The V and J ends lost 6 bases and 4 bases respectively, with 19 bases between them. CDR3 bases: TGTGCCAGTAGATTTACCGGCAGGAGGAGAAATCAGCCCCAGCATTTT. Translating gives CASRFTGRRRNQPQHF.

This clonotype was picked up a small number of times. The chain combines TRBV4-3 with TRBJ2-7; D is possibly TRBD1 or TRBD2 (5 bases each). The germline CDR1 and CDR2 sequences are LGHNA and YSLEER. Trimming took 1 base from V and 4 from J, leaving 17 bases between them. The CDR3 has 16 amino acids. The CDR3 here is CASSQGRGRGSYEQYF. The CDR3 DNA sequence: TGCGCCAGCAGCCAAGGACGGGGAAGGGGTTCGTACGAGCAGTACTTC.

This clonotype was recorded many times. The V and J genes are TRBV28 and TRBJ1-6; 7 bases fit TRBD1. This CDR3 region has 11 residues. Germline loops: CDR1 MDHEN, CDR2 SYDVKM. After removal of 6 bases from V and 16 bases from J, the junction contained 6 bases not matched to a gene. CDR3 DNA sequence: TGTGCCAGCAGCGACAGGGTGGGGCTCCACTTT. Translated: CASSDRVGLHF.

This clonotype was counted ten times or more. The rearrangement links TRBV5-6 to TRBJ1-1; no clear D gene. Germline values: CDR1 SGHDT, CDR2 YYEEEE. The CDR3 extends over 16 amino acids. The V end lost 2 bases, the J end lost 1 base, and 15 bases lay between the germline ends. Here the CDR3 reads CASSLFFLGRNTEAFF. The CDR3 DNA reads as TGTGCCAGCAGCTTATTTTTTCTGGGTAGGAACACTGAAGCTTTCTTT.

The sample holds many counts of this clonotype. The V gene is TRBV12-3 or TRBV12-4, the J gene TRBJ2-1; D could derive from TRBD1 or TRBD2 (7 bases each). This CDR3 has 14 residues. V was clipped by 10 bases and J by 4 bases, with 17 bases between them. CDR3 sequence: CATGGGLVYNEQFF. In DNA form, the CDR3 reads TGTGCCACAGGGGGGGGATTGGTTTACAATGAGCAGTTCTTC.

This clonotype was counted a few times. The CDR3 bases are TGCAGTGCCTCGGGGGCGGCCTCCTACGAGCAGTACTTC. It codes for CSASGAASYEQYF. The chain combines TRBV20-1 with TRBJ2-7; either TRBD1 or TRBD2 may supply D (6 bases each). Germline V gene data show CDR1 as DFQATT and CDR2 as SNEGSKA (reference sequence). The CDR3 extends over 13 amino acids. V lost 6 bases to trimming and J lost 0 bases, with 12 bases between them.

In its sample, this clonotype was seen many times. V is TRBV6-5 and J is TRBJ2-7, with a weak D call TRBD2 (6 bases). In germline, CDR1 is MNHEY, CDR2 SVGAGI. There are 16 residues in the CDR3. V lost 0 bases to trimming and J lost 2 bases, with 14 bases between them. The DNA for the CDR3 is TGTGCCAGCAGTTACTCCTTAGCGGCAAAAACCTACGAGCAGTACTTC. Translating it yields CASSYSLAAKTYEQYF.

In its sample, this clonotype was seen a few times. The chain employs TRBV7-8 and TRBJ1-1; D ambiguous. The germline CDR1 and CDR2 sequences are SGHVS and FQNEAQ. The V gene lost 5 bases and the J gene lost 4 bases, with 11 bases spanning the gap. The CDR3 spans 13 residues. CDR3: CASSQAPGTEAFF. In DNA form, the CDR3 reads TGTGCCAGCAGCCAAGCACCTGGCACTGAAGCTTTCTTT.

This clonotype was detected many times. V gene TRBV3-1 combines with J gene TRBJ2-5; D not certain. The CDR3 contains 16 residues. Germline V gene sequence: CDR1 LGHDT, CDR2 YNNKEL (reference sequence). V lost 3 bases and J 4 bases, leaving 18 bases between the germline ends. The CDR3 loop is CASSHSLNGRGETQYF. CDR3 sequence (DNA): TGTGCCAGCAGCCACTCCCTAAATGGGCGAGGAGAGACCCAGTACTTC.

This clonotype came up many times. J is TRBJ2-7 and V is TRBV30; tentatively, D is TRBD2 (5 bases). CDR3 length: 14 amino acids. Looked up from germline, CDR1 is GTSNPN and CDR2 is SVGIG (reference sequence). The ends were cut back, 4 bases at V and 1 base at J, with 14 bases in the middle. CDR3 bases: TGTGCCTGGAATCGGGCTAGCAAGTCCTACGAGCAGTACTTC. This codes for CAWNRASKSYEQYF.

This clonotype was seen at least ten times. The V and J genes are TRBV7-9 and TRBJ1-1; 11 bases agree with TRBD1. The V and J ends lost 5 bases and 5 bases, in that order; junction bases with no gene match: 10. This CDR3 has 16 amino acids. Germline V gives CDR1 SEHNR, CDR2 FQNEAQ (reference sequence). Here the CDR3 reads CASSPPGGQGVTEAFF. For the CDR3, the DNA is TGTGCCAGCAGCCCCCCCGGGGGACAGGGGGTGACTGAAGCTTTCTTT. The complete variable domain, with remaining parts taken from reference TRBV7-9 and TRBJ1-1, reads DTGVSQNPRHKITKRGQNVTFRCDPISEHNRLYWYRQTLGQGPEFLTYFQNEAQLEKSRLLSDRFSAERPKGSFSTLEIQRTEQGDSAMYLCASSPPGGQGVTEAFFGQGTRLTVV.

In this sample, this clonotype turned up many times. The genes are TRBV20-1 and TRBJ2-5, with 7 bases matching TRBD2. Trimming removed 0 bases from V and 4 bases from J; junction bases left unmatched: 2. Germline CDR1 and CDR2: DFQATT and SNEGSKA (reference sequence). The CDR3 spans 13 residues. CDR3 region: CSARDAGAETQYF. The DNA for the CDR3 is TGCAGTGCTAGAGATGCGGGAGCAGAGACCCAGTACTTC.

This clonotype was seen more than once but under ten times. The rearrangement joins TRBV3-1 to TRBJ2-1, with 7 nucleotides matching TRBD2. V shed 6 bases, J shed 2 bases, and the junction held 7 bases outside the gene matches. The CDR3 has 15 amino acids. Germline assignment: CDR1 LGHDT and CDR2 YNNKEL (reference sequence). The CDR3 coding sequence is TGTGCCAGCAGTCCACTAGCGCCGCCCTACAATGAGCAGTTCTTC. Translated: CASSPLAPPYNEQFF.

This clonotype has a count of ten or more. This chain connects TRBV6-2 or TRBV6-3 to TRBJ2-5; 11 bases line up with TRBD2. Germline CDR1 reads MNHEY; CDR2 reads SVGEGT. This CDR3 region has 16 residues. The ends lost 6 bases at V and 4 bases at J; junction bases unmatched: 10. CDR3 nucleotide sequence: TGTGCCAGCAGAAGCCGGATTAGCGGGAGGGGAGAGACCCAGTACTTC. This translates into CASRSRISGRGETQYF.

The chain couples TRBV20-1 to TRBJ2-7; possible D gene TRBD2, 6 bases. The ends were cut back, 6 bases at V and 2 bases at J, with 11 bases in the middle. Germline CDR1 and CDR2: DFQATT and SNEGSKA (reference sequence). This CDR3 region has 12 residues. CDR3 sequence (DNA): TGCAGTGCCGCCGGGAGAACCTACGAGCAGTACTTC. Amino acids: CSAAGRTYEQYF.

This chain uses TRBV9 with TRBJ2-5; 7 bases map to TRBD1. The germline gives CDR1 SGDLS, CDR2 YYNGEE. The CDR3 is made up of 15 amino acids. V gave up 4 bases and J gave up 2 bases; unmatched junction bases: 8. The chain's CDR3 is CASSPWGQQQETQYF. The DNA for the CDR3 is TGTGCCAGCAGCCCTTGGGGACAGCAACAAGAGACCCAGTACTTC.

As for this clonotype: A junction boundary mismatches the germline segment, possibly from a read error. The rearrangement links TRBV28 to TRBJ2-5, with a weak D call TRBD2 (5 bases). The CDR3 length is 15 residues. The germline CDR1 and CDR2 sequences are MDHEN and SYDVKM. DNA for the CDR3: TGTGCCAGCAGTTTAGATAGCGAACCGGAAAAAATTCCCGACTTC. This translates into CASSLDSEPEKIPDF.